This T cell receptor (beta chain) was captured by sequencing in a study of neurological immune-mediated disorders. This clonotype came up many times. The CDR3 extends over 17 amino acids. V dropped 1 base and J dropped 2 bases, with 19 bases sitting between them. The germline CDR1 and CDR2 sequences are DFQATT and SNEGSKA (reference sequence). Whenever a sequencing run was performed, it yielded over 170 million TCR-beta sequences from 15-18 subjects. Using its own MiXCR run on the 5' RACE reads, TCRdb lists one record per CDR3 protein. The table shows 65,000 to 70,000 distinct CDR3 sequences, with approximately 4.1% occurring only once.

The sequencing input was PBMCs. This sequence joins TRBV20-1 and TRBJ2-3; possible D gene TRBD2, 7 bases. This TCR was recovered from a man aged 30 to 45 with multiple sclerosis. The CDR3 loop reads CSARALPGGGSTDTQYF. The CDR3 DNA reads as TGCAGTGCTAGAGCCCTCCCGGGCGGGGGCTCCACAGATACGCAGTATTTT.